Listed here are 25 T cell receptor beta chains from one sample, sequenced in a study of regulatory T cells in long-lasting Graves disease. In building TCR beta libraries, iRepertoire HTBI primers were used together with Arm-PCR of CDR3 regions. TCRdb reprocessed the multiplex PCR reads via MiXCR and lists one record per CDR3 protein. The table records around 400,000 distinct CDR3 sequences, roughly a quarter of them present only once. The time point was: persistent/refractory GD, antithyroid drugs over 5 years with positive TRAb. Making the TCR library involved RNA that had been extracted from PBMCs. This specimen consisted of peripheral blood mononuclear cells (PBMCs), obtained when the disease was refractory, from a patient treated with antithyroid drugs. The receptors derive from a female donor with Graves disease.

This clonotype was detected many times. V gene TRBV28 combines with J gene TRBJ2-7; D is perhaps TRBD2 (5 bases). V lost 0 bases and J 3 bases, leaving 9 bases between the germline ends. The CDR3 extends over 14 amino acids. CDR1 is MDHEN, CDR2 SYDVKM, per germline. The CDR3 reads CASSLWGRGYEQYF. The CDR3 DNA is TGTGCCAGCAGTTTATGGGGGAGAGGCTACGAGCAGTACTTC.

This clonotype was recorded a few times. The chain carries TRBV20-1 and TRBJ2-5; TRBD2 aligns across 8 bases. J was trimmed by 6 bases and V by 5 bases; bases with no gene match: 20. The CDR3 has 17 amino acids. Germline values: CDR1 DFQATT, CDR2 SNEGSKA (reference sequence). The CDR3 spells CSARKPSGQADVQTQYF. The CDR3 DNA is TGCAGTGCTCGAAAGCCTAGCGGGCAGGCCGACGTACAGACCCAGTACTTC.

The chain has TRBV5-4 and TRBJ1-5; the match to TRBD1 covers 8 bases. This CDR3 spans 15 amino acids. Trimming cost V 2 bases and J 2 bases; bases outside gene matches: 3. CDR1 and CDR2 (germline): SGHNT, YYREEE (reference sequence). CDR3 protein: CASSLQGGGNQPQHF. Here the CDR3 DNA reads TGTGCCAGCAGCTTACAGGGGGGGGGCAATCAGCCCCAGCATTTT.

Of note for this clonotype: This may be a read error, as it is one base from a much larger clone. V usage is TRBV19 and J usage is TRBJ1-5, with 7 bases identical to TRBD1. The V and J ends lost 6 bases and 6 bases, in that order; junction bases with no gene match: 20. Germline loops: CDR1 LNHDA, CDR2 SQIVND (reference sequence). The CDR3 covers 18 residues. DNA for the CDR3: TGTGCCAGTAGCATCCGGGACAGCTTATCCATGGGCAGTCAGCCCCAGCATTTT. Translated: CASSIRDSLSMGSQPQHF.

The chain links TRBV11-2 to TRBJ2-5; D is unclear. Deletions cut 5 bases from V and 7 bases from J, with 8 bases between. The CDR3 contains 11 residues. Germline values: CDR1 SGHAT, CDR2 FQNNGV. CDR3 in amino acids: CASSQPGTQYF. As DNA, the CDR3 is TGTGCCAGCAGCCAACCCGGGACCCAGTACTTC.

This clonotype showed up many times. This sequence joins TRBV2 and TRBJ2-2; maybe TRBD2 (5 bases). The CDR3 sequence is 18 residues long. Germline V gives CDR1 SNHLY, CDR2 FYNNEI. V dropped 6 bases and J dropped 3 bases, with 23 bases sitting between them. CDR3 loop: CASRDLRPGKVDTGELFF. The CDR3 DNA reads TGTGCCAGCAGGGACCTTAGGCCCGGGAAGGTTGACACCGGGGAGCTGTTTTTT.

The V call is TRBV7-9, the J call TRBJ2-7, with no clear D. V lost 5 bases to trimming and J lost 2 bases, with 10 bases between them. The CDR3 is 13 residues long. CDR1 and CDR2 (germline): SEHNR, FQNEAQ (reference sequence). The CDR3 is CASSPFQTYEQYF. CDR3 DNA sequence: TGTGCCAGCAGCCCTTTTCAAACCTACGAGCAGTACTTC.

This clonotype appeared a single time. The CDR3 reads CSVARALRDTEAFF. Written as DNA, the CDR3 is TGCAGCGTTGCTCGGGCCCTGCGGGACACTGAAGCTTTCTTT. The genes are TRBV29-1 and TRBJ1-1; D uncertain. Trimming took off 4 bases at V and 3 bases at J, with 15 bases between the two ends. CDR3 size: 14 residues. In germline, CDR1 is SQVTM, CDR2 ANQGSEA.

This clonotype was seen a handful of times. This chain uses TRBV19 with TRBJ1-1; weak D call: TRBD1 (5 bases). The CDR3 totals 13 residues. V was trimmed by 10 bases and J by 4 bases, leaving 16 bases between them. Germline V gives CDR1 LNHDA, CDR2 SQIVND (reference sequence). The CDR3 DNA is TGTGCCACCTCAGCAGGGCCGGGCACTGAAGCTTTCTTT. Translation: CATSAGPGTEAFF.

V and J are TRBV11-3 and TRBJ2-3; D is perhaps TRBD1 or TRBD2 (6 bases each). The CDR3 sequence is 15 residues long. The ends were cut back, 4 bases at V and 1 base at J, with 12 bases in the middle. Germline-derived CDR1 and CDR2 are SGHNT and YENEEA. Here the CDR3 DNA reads TGTGCCAGCAGCTGGGGGGCGGAACGCACAGATACGCAGTATTTT. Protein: CASSWGAERTDTQYF.

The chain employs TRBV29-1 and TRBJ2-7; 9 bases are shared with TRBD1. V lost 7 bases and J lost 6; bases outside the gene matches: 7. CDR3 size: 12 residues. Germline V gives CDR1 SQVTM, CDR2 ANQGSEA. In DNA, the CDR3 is TGCAGCGCAAGGGGACAGGGAGGCGAGCAGTACTTC. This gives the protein CSARGQGGEQYF.

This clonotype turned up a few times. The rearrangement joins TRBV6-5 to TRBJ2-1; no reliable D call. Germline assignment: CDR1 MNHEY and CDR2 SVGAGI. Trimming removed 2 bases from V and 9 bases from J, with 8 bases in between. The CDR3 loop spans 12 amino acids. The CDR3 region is CASSYPPSEQFF. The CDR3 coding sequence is TGTGCCAGCAGTTACCCGCCGTCTGAGCAGTTCTTC.

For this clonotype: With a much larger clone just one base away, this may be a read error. The CDR3 DNA reads as TGTGCCAGCAGTTACCCGGGAGGGCCATACGAGCAGTACTTC. Residues: CASSYPGGPYEQYF. The rearrangement uses TRBV6-5 and TRBJ2-7, with TRBD2 matching over 8 bases. The CDR3 has 14 amino acids. V dropped 2 bases and J dropped 4; count of bases not matched to a gene: 4. In germline, CDR1 is MNHEY, CDR2 SVGAGI.

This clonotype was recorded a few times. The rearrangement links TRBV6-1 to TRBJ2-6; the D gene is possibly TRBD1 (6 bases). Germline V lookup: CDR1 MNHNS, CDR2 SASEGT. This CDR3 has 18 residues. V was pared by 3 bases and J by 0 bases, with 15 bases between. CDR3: CASSDERGSSSGANVLTF. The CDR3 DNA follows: TGTGCCAGCAGTGATGAAAGGGGGTCGAGCTCTGGGGCCAACGTCCTGACTTTC.

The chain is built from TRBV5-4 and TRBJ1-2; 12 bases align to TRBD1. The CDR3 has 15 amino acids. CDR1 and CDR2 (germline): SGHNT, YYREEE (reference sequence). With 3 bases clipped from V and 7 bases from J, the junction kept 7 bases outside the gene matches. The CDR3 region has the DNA TGTGCCAGCAGCTCGCCGGGACAGGGGGCCACTGGCTACACCTTC. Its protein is CASSSPGQGATGYTF.

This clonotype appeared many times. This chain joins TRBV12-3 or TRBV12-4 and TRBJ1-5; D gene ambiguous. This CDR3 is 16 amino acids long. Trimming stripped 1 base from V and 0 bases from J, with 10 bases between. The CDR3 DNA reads TGTGCCAGCAGTTTAGATTCGGGCTATAGCAATCAGCCCCAGCATTTT. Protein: CASSLDSGYSNQPQHF.

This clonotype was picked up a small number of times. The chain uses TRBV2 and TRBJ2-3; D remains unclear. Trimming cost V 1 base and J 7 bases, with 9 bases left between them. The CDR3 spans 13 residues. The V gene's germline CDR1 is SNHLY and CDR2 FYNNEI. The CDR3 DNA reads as TGTGCCAGCAGTGAAGGGACGGCCAATACGCAGTATTTT. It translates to CASSEGTANTQYF.

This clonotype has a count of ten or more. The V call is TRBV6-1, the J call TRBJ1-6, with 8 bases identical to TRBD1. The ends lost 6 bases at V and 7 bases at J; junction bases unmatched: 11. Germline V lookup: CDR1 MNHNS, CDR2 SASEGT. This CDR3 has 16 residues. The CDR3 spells CASRRYIQGANSPLHF. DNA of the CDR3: TGTGCCAGCAGACGTTACATCCAGGGGGCGAATTCACCCCTCCACTTT.

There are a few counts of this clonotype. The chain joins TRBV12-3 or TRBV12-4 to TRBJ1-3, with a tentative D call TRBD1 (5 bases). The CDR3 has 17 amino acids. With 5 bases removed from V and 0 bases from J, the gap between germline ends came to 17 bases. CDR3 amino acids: CASSLVGQGPSGNTIYF. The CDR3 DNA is TGTGCCAGCAGTCTCGTCGGGCAGGGTCCCTCTGGAAACACCATATATTTT.

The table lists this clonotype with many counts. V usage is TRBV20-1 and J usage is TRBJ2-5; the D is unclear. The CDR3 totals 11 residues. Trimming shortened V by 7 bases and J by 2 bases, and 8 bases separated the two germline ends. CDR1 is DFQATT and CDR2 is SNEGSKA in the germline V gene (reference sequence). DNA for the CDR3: TGCAGTGGGGCAGAACAAGAGACCCAGTACTTC. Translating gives CSGAEQETQYF.

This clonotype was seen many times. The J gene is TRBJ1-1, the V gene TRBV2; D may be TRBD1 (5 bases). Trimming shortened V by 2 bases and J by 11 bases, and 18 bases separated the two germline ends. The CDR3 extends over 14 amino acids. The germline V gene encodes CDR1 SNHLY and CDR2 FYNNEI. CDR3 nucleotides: TGTGCCAGCAGTGAAAACCGGGGGGTTCGTGATGCTTTCTTT. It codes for CASSENRGVRDAFF.

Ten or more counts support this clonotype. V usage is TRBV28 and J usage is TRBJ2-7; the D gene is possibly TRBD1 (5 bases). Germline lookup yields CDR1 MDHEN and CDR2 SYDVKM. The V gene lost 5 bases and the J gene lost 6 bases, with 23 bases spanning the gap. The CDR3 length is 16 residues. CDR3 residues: CASSPPVAGHIGEQYF. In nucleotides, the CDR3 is TGTGCCAGCAGTCCACCAGTTGCAGGGCACATCGGCGAGCAGTACTTC.

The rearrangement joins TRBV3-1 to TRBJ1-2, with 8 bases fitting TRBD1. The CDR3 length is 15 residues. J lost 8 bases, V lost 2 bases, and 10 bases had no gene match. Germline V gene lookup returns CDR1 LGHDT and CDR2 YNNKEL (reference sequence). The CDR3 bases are TGTGCCAGCAGCCAAAGTCAACAGGCAGGGGGCGGCTACACCTTC. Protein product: CASSQSQQAGGGYTF.

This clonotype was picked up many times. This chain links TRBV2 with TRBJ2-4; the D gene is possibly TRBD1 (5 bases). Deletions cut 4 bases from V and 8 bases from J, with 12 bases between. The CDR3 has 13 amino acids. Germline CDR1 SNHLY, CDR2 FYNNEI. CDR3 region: CASSVVEGDIQYF. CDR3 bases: TGTGCCAGCAGTGTGGTGGAAGGGGACATTCAGTACTTC.

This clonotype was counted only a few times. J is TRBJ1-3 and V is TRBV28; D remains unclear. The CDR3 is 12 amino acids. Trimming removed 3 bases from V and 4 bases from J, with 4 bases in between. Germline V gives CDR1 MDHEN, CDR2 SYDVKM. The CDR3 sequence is CASSFPGNTIYF. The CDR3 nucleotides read TGTGCCAGCAGTTTCCCGGGAAACACCATATATTTT.